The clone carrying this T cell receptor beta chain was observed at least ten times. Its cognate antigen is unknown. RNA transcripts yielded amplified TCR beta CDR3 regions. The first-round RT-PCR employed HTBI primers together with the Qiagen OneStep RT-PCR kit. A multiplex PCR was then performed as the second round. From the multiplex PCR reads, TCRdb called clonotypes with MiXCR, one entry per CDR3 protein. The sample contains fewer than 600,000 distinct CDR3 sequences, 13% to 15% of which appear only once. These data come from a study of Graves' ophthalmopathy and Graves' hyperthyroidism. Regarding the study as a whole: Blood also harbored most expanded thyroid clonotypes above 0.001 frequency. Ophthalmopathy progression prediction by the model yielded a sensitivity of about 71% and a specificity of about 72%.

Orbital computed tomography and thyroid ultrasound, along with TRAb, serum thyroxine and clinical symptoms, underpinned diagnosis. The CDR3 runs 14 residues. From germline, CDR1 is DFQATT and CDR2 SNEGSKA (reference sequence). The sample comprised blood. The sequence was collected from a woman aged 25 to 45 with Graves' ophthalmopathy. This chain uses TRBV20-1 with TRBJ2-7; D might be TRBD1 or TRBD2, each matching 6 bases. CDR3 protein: CGAVGGRNSYEQYF. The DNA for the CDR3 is TGCGGCGCTGTGGGGGGCCGAAACTCCTACGAGCAGTACTTC.